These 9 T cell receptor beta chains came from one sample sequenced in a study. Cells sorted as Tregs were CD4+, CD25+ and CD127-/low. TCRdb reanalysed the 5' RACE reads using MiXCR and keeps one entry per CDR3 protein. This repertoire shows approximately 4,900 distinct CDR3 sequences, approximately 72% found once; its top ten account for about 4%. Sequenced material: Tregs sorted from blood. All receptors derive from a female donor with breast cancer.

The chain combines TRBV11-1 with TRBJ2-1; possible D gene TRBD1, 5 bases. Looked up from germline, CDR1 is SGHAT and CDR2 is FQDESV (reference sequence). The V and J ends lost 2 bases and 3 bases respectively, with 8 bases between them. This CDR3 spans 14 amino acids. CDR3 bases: TGTGCCAGCAGCTTATCCGACAGCTACAATGAGCAGTTCTTC. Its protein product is CASSLSDSYNEQFF.

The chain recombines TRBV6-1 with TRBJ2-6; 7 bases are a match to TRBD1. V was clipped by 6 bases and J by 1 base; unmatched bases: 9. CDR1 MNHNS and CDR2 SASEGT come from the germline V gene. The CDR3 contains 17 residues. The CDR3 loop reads CASRSGQAGSGANVLTF. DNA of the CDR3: TGTGCCAGCAGAAGCGGACAGGCAGGTTCTGGGGCCAACGTCCTGACTTTC.

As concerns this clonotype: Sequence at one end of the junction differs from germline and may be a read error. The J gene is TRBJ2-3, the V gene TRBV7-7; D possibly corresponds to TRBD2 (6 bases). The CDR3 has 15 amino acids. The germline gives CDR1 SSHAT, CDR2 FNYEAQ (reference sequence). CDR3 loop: CASSASVGGLDTQYF. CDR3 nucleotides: TGTGCTAGCAGCGCTAGCGTGGGAGGACTAGATACGCAGTATTTT.

The CDR3 region has the DNA TGTGCCGGGCAAGTCGGCAACACCGGGGAGCTGTTTTTT. Translation gives CAGQVGNTGELFF. This chain uses TRBV7-9 with TRBJ2-2; no firm D call. The germline CDR1 and CDR2 sequences are SEHNR and FQNEAQ (reference sequence). The V end was cut by 11 bases, the J end by 2 bases, with 12 bases between. CDR3 length: 13 amino acids.

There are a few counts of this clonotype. CDR3 sequence: CASSQDLRIAAAYNEQFF. For the CDR3, the DNA is TGTGCCAGCAGCCAAGATCTGCGGATAGCGGCAGCCTACAATGAGCAGTTCTTC. This chain links TRBV4-2 with TRBJ2-1, with a possible D match to TRBD2 (6 bases). CDR3 length: 18 residues. The V gene's germline CDR1 is LGHNA and CDR2 YNFKEQ. V was clipped by 0 bases and J by 2 bases, with 17 bases between them.

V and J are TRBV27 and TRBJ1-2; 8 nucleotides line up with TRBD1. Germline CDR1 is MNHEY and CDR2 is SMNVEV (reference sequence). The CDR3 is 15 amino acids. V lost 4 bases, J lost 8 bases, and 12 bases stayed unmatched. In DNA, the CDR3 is TGTGCCAGCAGTTGGCAGGGGGCGTTGGGATGGGGCTACACCTTC. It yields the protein CASSWQGALGWGYTF.

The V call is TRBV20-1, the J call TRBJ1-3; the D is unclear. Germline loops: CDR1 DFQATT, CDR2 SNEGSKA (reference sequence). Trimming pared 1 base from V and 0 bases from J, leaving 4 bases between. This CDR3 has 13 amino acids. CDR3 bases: TGCAGTGCTAGAGGGGGCTCTGGAAACACCATATATTTT. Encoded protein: CSARGGSGNTIYF.

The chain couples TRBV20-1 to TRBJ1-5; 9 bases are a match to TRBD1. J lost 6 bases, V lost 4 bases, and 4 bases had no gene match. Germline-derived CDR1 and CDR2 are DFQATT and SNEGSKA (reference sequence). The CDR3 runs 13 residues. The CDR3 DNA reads TGCAGTGCTACGGACAGGGGTAGTCAGCCCCAGCATTTT. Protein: CSATDRGSQPQHF.

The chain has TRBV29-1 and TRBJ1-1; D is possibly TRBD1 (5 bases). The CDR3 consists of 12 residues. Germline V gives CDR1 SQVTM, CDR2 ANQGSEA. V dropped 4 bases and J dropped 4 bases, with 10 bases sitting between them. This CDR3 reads CSVGGGGTEAFF. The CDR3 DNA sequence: TGCAGCGTTGGGGGGGGGGGCACTGAAGCTTTCTTT.